The 20 T cell receptor beta chains below come from one sample, sequenced in a study of control samples from healthy donors and cancer patients. The assay was immunoSEQ multiplex PCR, and TCRdb's table has in-frame clones only and misses some. The data contain around 55,000 clones, approximately 89% of them seen just once; the ten biggest clones take up about 1.4%. Specimen: PBMCs. These receptors were taken from a man aged 35 to 55 with colorectal cancer.

A few counts support this clone. The chain carries TRBV4-1 and TRBJ2-7; TRBD2 matches at 7 bases. The CDR3 runs 14 residues. The germline gives CDR1 MGHRA, CDR2 YSYEKL. Unmatched junction bases numbered 8, after V lost 6 bases and J lost 3 bases. CDR3: CASSRSRGSYEQYF. The CDR3 coding sequence is TGCGCCAGCAGTCGTAGCCGCGGGAGCTACGAGCAGTACTTC.

V usage is TRBV5-1 and J usage is TRBJ2-2; D is undetermined. The CDR3 is 13 residues long. The V and J ends lost 5 bases and 2 bases respectively, with 7 bases between them. Germline V gene data show CDR1 as SGHRS and CDR2 as YFSETQ. This chain's CDR3 is CASSKGNTGELFF. The CDR3 DNA is TGCGCCAGCAGTAAGGGAAACACCGGGGAGCTGTTTTTT.

The chain combines TRBV11-2 with TRBJ2-7; D unresolved. V shed 2 bases and J shed 2 bases, with 10 bases lying between them. Germline values: CDR1 SGHAT, CDR2 FQNNGV. The CDR3 contains 14 residues. The CDR3 coding sequence is TGTGCCAGCAGCTTATTGAACAAACCCTACGAGCAGTACTTC. Translation gives CASSLLNKPYEQYF.

This chain uses TRBV7-9 with TRBJ2-7; 7 positions agree with TRBD1. The CDR3 runs to 15 residues. CDR1 and CDR2 (germline): SEHNR, FQNEAQ (reference sequence). V dropped 2 bases and J dropped 3; count of bases not matched to a gene: 7. CDR3 sequence: CASSLRTGLYYEQYF. In nucleotides, the CDR3 is TGTGCCAGCAGCTTAAGGACAGGACTTTACTACGAGCAGTACTTC. The entire variable domain, with the rest obtained from reference TRBV7-9 and TRBJ2-7, is as follows: DTGVSQNPRHKITKRGQNVTFRCDPISEHNRLYWYRQTLGQGPEFLTYFQNEAQLEKSRLLSDRFSAERPKGSFSTLEIQRTEQGDSAMYLCASSLRTGLYYEQYFGPGTRLTVT.

This rearrangement joins TRBV7-9 to TRBJ2-7; TRBD1 agrees at 7 bases. V lost 6 bases to trimming and J lost 3 bases; unmatched junction nucleotides: 8. Germline V gene lookup returns CDR1 SEHNR and CDR2 FQNEAQ (reference sequence). This CDR3 region has 14 residues. The chain's CDR3 is CASSLGRGFYEQYF. In DNA, the CDR3 is TGTGCCAGCAGTTTGGGCAGGGGGTTCTACGAGCAGTACTTC.

The CDR3 region is CASSYQGATNEKLFF. The CDR3 DNA sequence: TGTGCCAGCAGTTATCAGGGGGCAACTAATGAAAAACTGTTTTTT. The J gene is TRBJ1-4, the V gene TRBV6-5; TRBD1 matches at 7 bases. The CDR3 is made up of 15 amino acids. Per germline, CDR1 MNHEY and CDR2 SVGAGI. The V and J ends lost 3 bases and 0 bases, in that order; junction bases with no gene match: 1.

V and J are TRBV19 and TRBJ1-2, with a possible D match to TRBD1 (5 bases). Germline V gene data show CDR1 as LNHDA and CDR2 as SQIVND (reference sequence). V lost 11 bases and J lost 4, with 11 bases in between. The CDR3 loop spans 11 amino acids. The CDR3 spells CAGYGTYGYTF. DNA for the CDR3: TGTGCCGGTTACGGGACCTATGGCTACACCTTC.

V is TRBV11-2 and J is TRBJ2-5, with D tentatively TRBD2 (7 bases). With 2 bases removed from V and 2 bases from J, the gap between germline ends came to 18 bases. The CDR3 runs 17 residues. Germline loops: CDR1 SGHAT, CDR2 FQNNGV. The CDR3 DNA reads as TGTGCCAGCAGCTTATTAGGGGGGGCAGGAAGACAAGAGACCCAGTACTTC. Translated, it gives CASSLLGGAGRQETQYF.

This clone was observed a single time. The chain carries TRBV5-1 and TRBJ2-1, with TRBD2 matching over 11 bases. The trim removed 4 bases at V and 4 bases at J, leaving 7 bases unmatched. The CDR3 is 16 residues long. The germline CDR1 and CDR2 sequences are SGHRS and YFSETQ. The CDR3 protein is CASSTSTSGVYNEQFF. In nucleotides, the CDR3 is TGCGCCAGCAGCACCTCGACTAGCGGGGTTTACAATGAGCAGTTCTTC.

The J gene is TRBJ2-7, the V gene TRBV6-1; tentatively, D is TRBD2 (6 bases). The CDR3 runs 13 residues. The V gene lost 0 bases and the J gene lost 5 bases, with 8 bases spanning the gap. Germline-derived CDR1 and CDR2 are MNHNS and SASEGT. This CDR3 is CASSEARGNEQYF. The CDR3 DNA reads TGTGCCAGCAGTGAAGCCCGGGGGAACGAGCAGTACTTC.

The V call is TRBV6-5, the J call TRBJ1-3, with TRBD1 identical over 7 bases. V shed 1 base and J 2 bases; nucleotides not matched to a gene: 5. CDR3 length: 16 residues. Germline CDR1 and CDR2: MNHEY and SVGAGI. This CDR3 reads CASSYWPTGAGNTIYF. Here the CDR3 DNA reads TGTGCCAGCAGTTACTGGCCCACAGGGGCTGGAAACACCATATATTTT.

This chain connects TRBV4-3 to TRBJ2-1; D is unclear. This CDR3 is built from 17 residues. Germline V gene data show CDR1 as LGHNA and CDR2 as YSLEER. V dropped 1 base and J dropped 0 bases, with 13 bases sitting between them. DNA of the CDR3: TGCGCCAGCAGCCAAGCGGCCCCTGCTGGCTCCTACAATGAGCAGTTCTTC. Its protein is CASSQAAPAGSYNEQFF.

The chain combines TRBV6-5 with TRBJ2-1, with 9 bases fitting TRBD2. The CDR3 is 15 residues long. Germline CDR1 is MNHEY and CDR2 is SVGAGI. Losses at the gene ends were 6 bases for V and 6 bases for J; bases not matched to a gene: 9. The CDR3 DNA follows: TGTGCCAGCAGGTTACAGGGGACTAGCTCCAATGAGCAGTTCTTC. Translating it yields CASRLQGTSSNEQFF.

The rearrangement links TRBV10-1 to TRBJ1-1; D call uncertain. Germline V gene sequence: CDR1 WNHNN, CDR2 SYGVQD (reference sequence). Trimming cost V 6 bases and J 3 bases, with 17 bases left between them. This CDR3 contains 15 residues. CDR3 sequence: CASREVREKYTEAFF. The CDR3 coding sequence is TGCGCCAGCAGGGAGGTGCGGGAAAAGTACACTGAAGCTTTCTTT.

V usage is TRBV5-6 and J usage is TRBJ1-3; D not resolved. Trimming took off 1 base at V and 4 bases at J, with 3 bases between the two ends. Germline lookup yields CDR1 SGHDT and CDR2 YYEEEE. This CDR3 region has 12 residues. In nucleotides, the CDR3 is TGTGCCAGCAGCTTGACGGGAAACACCATATATTTT. As protein: CASSLTGNTIYF.

This rearrangement joins TRBV6-5 to TRBJ1-2, with a weak D call TRBD1 (5 bases). Germline-derived CDR1 and CDR2 are MNHEY and SVGAGI. Trimming shortened V by 4 bases and J by 8 bases, and 14 bases separated the two germline ends. This CDR3 spans 13 amino acids. DNA of the CDR3: TGTGCCAGCAGTTTTTTCGGGGCCTACGGCTACACCTTC. Translating gives CASSFFGAYGYTF.

The table lists this clone with a count of one. V and J are TRBV7-2 and TRBJ1-2; the match to TRBD1 covers 7 bases. This CDR3 is 13 amino acids long. V shed 3 bases and J 3 bases; nucleotides not matched to a gene: 1. The germline V gene encodes CDR1 SGHTA and CDR2 FQGNSA. The CDR3 bases are TGTGCCAGCAGCTTCGGGACAGACTATGGCTACACCTTC. Translation: CASSFGTDYGYTF.

This clone was picked up one time. V usage is TRBV5-1 and J usage is TRBJ2-3; possible D gene TRBD2, 5 bases. The germline CDR1 and CDR2 sequences are SGHRS and YFSETQ. The V end was cut by 6 bases, the J end by 6 bases, with 17 bases between. The CDR3 sequence is 14 residues long. The CDR3 DNA sequence: TGCGCCAGCAACTCCCAGCGGCCCCCGGATACGCAGTATTTT. Translating it yields CASNSQRPPDTQYF. The whole variable domain, filled in from reference TRBV5-1 and TRBJ2-3, reads KAGVTQTPRYLIKTRGQQVTLSCSPISGHRSVSWYQQTPGQGLQFLFEYFSETQRNKGNFPGRFSGRQFSNSRSEMNVSTLELGDSALYLCASNSQRPPDTQYFGPGTRLTVL.

This chain joins TRBV6-5 and TRBJ1-5; the match to TRBD1 covers 7 bases. Trimming at V came to 6 bases and at J to 1 base, leaving 6 bases not matched to a gene. Looked up from germline, CDR1 is MNHEY and CDR2 is SVGAGI. This CDR3 contains 15 residues. Written as DNA, the CDR3 is TGTGCCAGCAGGAAGACAGGGTTGAGCAATCAGCCCCAGCATTTT. It specifies CASRKTGLSNQPQHF.

The chain employs TRBV18 and TRBJ2-5; TRBD2 aligns across 8 bases. The J segment lost 5 bases and the V segment lost 3 bases, leaving 8 bases of the junction unmatched. Germline CDR1 reads KGHSH; CDR2 reads LQKENI. This CDR3 is built from 15 residues. The CDR3 DNA sequence: TGTGCCAGCTCACCGACTAGCGCCAGAGGGGAGACCCAGTACTTC. It encodes CASSPTSARGETQYF.